One and the same sample provided the 22 T cell receptor beta chains below, sequenced in a study of T cells in Graves' hyperthyroidism and ophthalmopathy. What was amplified from RNA transcripts were TCR beta CDR3 regions. When the TCR CDR3 underwent first-round RT-PCR, the HTBI primer set was used. A single record per CDR3 protein comes from TCRdb applying MiXCR to the multiplex PCR reads. The sample gives some 620,000 distinct CDR3 sequences, about a sixth of which show up once; approximately 3.9% is in the top ten. Sequencing was done on a sample of blood. The source of these receptors is a woman aged 30 to 39 with Graves' hyperthyroidism.

The rearrangement uses TRBV30 and TRBJ2-7, with a possible D match to TRBD2 (6 bases). Trimming removed 3 bases at V and 6 bases at J, with 18 bases between. The CDR3 contains 14 residues. From germline, CDR1 is GTSNPN and CDR2 SVGIG (reference sequence). DNA of the CDR3: TGTGCCTGGAGCCCGAGACTAGTCCTTTCCGAGCAGTACTTC. This codes for CAWSPRLVLSEQYF.

This clonotype was counted ten times or more. CDR3: CAWSAGPLSGELFF. The CDR3, as DNA: TGTGCCTGGAGTGCGGGACCGCTTAGTGGGGAGCTGTTTTTT. The gene calls are TRBV30 and TRBJ2-2; possibly TRBD1 or TRBD2 for D (5 bases each). Deletions cut 1 base from V and 8 bases from J, with 14 bases between. The CDR3 is 14 residues long. CDR1 is GTSNPN, CDR2 SVGIG, per germline (reference sequence).

Points on this clonotype: The junction departs from germline at one end; a sequencing error may be responsible. The chain employs TRBV20-1 and TRBJ2-7, with a possible D match to TRBD2 (5 bases). The CDR3 is 15 residues long. Germline loops: CDR1 DFQATT, CDR2 SNEGSKA (reference sequence). The CDR3 DNA reads as TGCAGTACTAGAGATCTGAGGGAGAGACTCTACGAGCAGTACTTC. Translating it yields CSTRDLRERLYEQYF.

This clonotype has at least ten counts. The chain has TRBV30 and TRBJ1-5; unclear D gene. Germline values: CDR1 GTSNPN, CDR2 SVGIG (reference sequence). The V end was cut by 7 bases, the J end by 0 bases, with 16 bases between. CDR3 length: 15 amino acids. The CDR3 sequence: CALDRGRNSNQPQHF. DNA for the CDR3: TGTGCCTTAGATCGAGGGAGGAATAGCAATCAGCCCCAGCATTTT.

The chain is built from TRBV29-1 and TRBJ2-7; TRBD2 agrees at 13 bases. Germline lookup yields CDR1 SQVTM and CDR2 ANQGSEA. This CDR3 spans 15 amino acids. Unmatched junction bases numbered 11, after V lost 4 bases and J lost 8 bases. CDR3 amino acids: CSVAGLAGVMGKQYF. DNA for the CDR3: TGCAGCGTTGCCGGACTAGCGGGAGTGATGGGGAAGCAGTACTTC.

There are many counts of this clonotype. The rearrangement joins TRBV20-1 to TRBJ2-7; 10 bases match TRBD2. CDR1 DFQATT and CDR2 SNEGSKA come from the germline V gene (reference sequence). This CDR3 is 15 amino acids long. V gave up 6 bases and J gave up 1 base; unmatched junction bases: 9. Here the CDR3 reads CSAASSGSASYEQYF. CDR3 nucleotide sequence: TGCAGTGCAGCGTCTAGCGGGAGTGCATCCTACGAGCAGTACTTC.

This clonotype was recorded at least ten times. The chain uses TRBV7-3 and TRBJ1-1, with no clear D. V was cut by 0 bases and J by 7 bases, with 9 bases left in between. CDR3 length: 13 amino acids. Looked up from germline, CDR1 is SGHTA and CDR2 is FQGTGA. The CDR3 loop is CASSLTSEFEAFF. The CDR3 nucleotides are TGTGCCAGCAGCTTAACTTCGGAGTTTGAAGCTTTCTTT. Complete variable domain (other parts from reference TRBV7-3 and TRBJ1-1): GAGVSQTPSNKVTEKGKYVELRCDPISGHTALYWYRQSLGQGPEFLIYFQGTGAADDSGLPNDRFFAVRPEGSVSTLKIQRTERGDSAVYLCASSLTSEFEAFFGQGTRLTVV.

This clonotype was detected a few times. V and J are TRBV9 and TRBJ1-1, with unresolved D. V lost 3 bases to trimming and J lost 1 base, with 13 bases between them. Per germline, CDR1 SGDLS and CDR2 YYNGEE. The CDR3 length is 15 residues. CDR3 in DNA: TGTGCCAGCAGCGAACCCGGGGAGGGGAACACTGAAGCTTTCTTT. Translating gives CASSEPGEGNTEAFF.

At least ten counts were recorded for this clonotype. The chain links TRBV28 to TRBJ2-3, with D possibly being TRBD1 or TRBD2 (7 bases each). Germline CDR1 is MDHEN and CDR2 is SYDVKM. The CDR3 consists of 14 residues. Between the trimmed V and J ends, which lost 7 bases and 4 bases, there was a span of 15 bases. The CDR3 bases are TGTGCCAGCACAAGACAGGGAGGGGCAGATACGCAGTATTTT. Protein: CASTRQGGADTQYF.

The CDR3 nucleotides are TGTGCCAGCAGTGCAGGACAAAACTATGGCTACACCTTC. Translating gives CASSAGQNYGYTF. The rearrangement joins TRBV12-3 or TRBV12-4 to TRBJ1-2; possibly TRBD1 for D (5 bases). V was shortened by 5 bases and J by 2 bases, with 9 bases between the two germline ends. The CDR3 length is 13 residues.

This clonotype came up many times. V gene TRBV18 combines with J gene TRBJ2-5; perhaps TRBD1 as D (6 bases). Germline V gene sequence: CDR1 KGHSH, CDR2 LQKENI. Trimming took off 6 bases at V and 0 bases at J, with 14 bases between the two ends. The CDR3 has 15 residues. This CDR3 reads CASSLSQGNQETQYF. The DNA for the CDR3 is TGTGCCAGCTCCCTCTCTCAGGGGAACCAAGAGACCCAGTACTTC. Full variable domain (remainder filled in from reference TRBV18 and TRBJ2-5): NAGVMQNPRHLVRRRGQEARLRCSPMKGHSHVYWYRQLPEEGLKFMVYLQKENIIDESGMPKERFSAEFPKEGPSILRIQQVVRGDSAAYFCASSLSQGNQETQYFGPGTRLLVL.

In its sample, this clonotype was seen many times. The V gene is TRBV20-1, the J gene TRBJ1-2; TRBD1 agrees at 7 bases. V was clipped by 5 bases and J by 0 bases; unmatched bases: 9. Germline CDR1 DFQATT, CDR2 SNEGSKA (reference sequence). The CDR3 extends over 15 amino acids. CDR3 nucleotide sequence: TGCAGTGCTCCAAACAGGGGTGGTTCTAACTATGGCTACACCTTC. Protein product: CSAPNRGGSNYGYTF.

This clonotype was detected many times. This sequence joins TRBV7-2 and TRBJ2-7, with TRBD2 matching 7 bases. The CDR3 length is 15 residues. V shed 5 bases, J shed 3 bases, and the junction held 10 bases outside the gene matches. Germline V CDR1 and CDR2: SGHTA, FQGNSA. CDR3 sequence reads: CASSEISGLGYEQYF. In DNA form, the CDR3 reads TGTGCCAGCAGCGAAATTAGCGGGCTTGGCTACGAGCAGTACTTC.

This clonotype has ten or more counts. This chain joins TRBV13 and TRBJ2-7, with 7 bases matching TRBD2. Germline V CDR1 and CDR2: PRHDT, FYEKMQ (reference sequence). The CDR3 loop spans 16 amino acids. Trimming at V came to 4 bases and at J to 6 bases, leaving 15 bases not matched to a gene. CDR3 residues: CASSSYWTGTTVEQYF. The CDR3 nucleotides are TGTGCCAGCAGCTCCTACTGGACCGGGACTACGGTCGAGCAGTACTTC.

This clonotype was counted at least ten times. The V gene is TRBV7-2, the J gene TRBJ2-2; D gene uncertain. V dropped 6 bases and J dropped 2 bases, with 10 bases sitting between them. The CDR3 length is 14 residues. CDR1 is SGHTA and CDR2 is FQGNSA in the germline V gene. The CDR3 here is CASRRTGNTGELFF. The DNA for the CDR3 is TGTGCCAGCAGGAGGACCGGTAACACCGGGGAGCTGTTTTTT.

Many counts were recorded for this clonotype. The V call is TRBV6-1, the J call TRBJ2-3; D perhaps matches TRBD2 (5 bases). Germline-derived CDR1 and CDR2 are MNHNS and SASEGT. Between the trimmed V and J ends, which lost 5 bases and 6 bases, there was a span of 12 bases. This CDR3 is 13 amino acids long. CDR3 DNA: TGTGCCAGCAGTTTCGGGAACGGGGATACGCAGTATTTT. Residues: CASSFGNGDTQYF.

The sample holds many counts of this clonotype. This sequence joins TRBV2 and TRBJ2-3; 9 nucleotides agree with TRBD1. The CDR3 totals 15 residues. In germline, CDR1 is SNHLY, CDR2 FYNNEI. V trimming: 6 bases; J trimming: 3 bases; junction bases outside the gene matches: 7. The CDR3, as DNA: TGTGCCAGCAGCGTGACAGGGGGGAATACAGATACGCAGTATTTT. It specifies CASSVTGGNTDTQYF.

The V gene is TRBV7-8, the J gene TRBJ1-3; D is uncertain. Germline V gene lookup returns CDR1 SGHVS and CDR2 FQNEAQ. With 4 bases removed from V and 4 bases from J, the gap between germline ends came to 11 bases. CDR3 size: 14 residues. The CDR3 coding sequence is TGTGCCAGCAGCTCTGGATTGGGCGGAAACACCATATATTTT. Translating it yields CASSSGLGGNTIYF.

A note on this clonotype: One end of the junction is discordant with germline, which a read error may explain. V usage is TRBV12-3 or TRBV12-4 and J usage is TRBJ1-1; D is ambiguous. The CDR3 runs to 13 residues. The CDR3 DNA follows: TGTACCAGCAGTTTCCCGCAGAACACTGAAGCTTTCTTC. Encoded protein: CTSSFPQNTEAFF.

This clonotype was seen ten or more times. The V gene is TRBV12-3 or TRBV12-4, the J gene TRBJ1-1; D call uncertain. Deletions cut 5 bases from V and 8 bases from J, with 15 bases between. The CDR3 sequence is 13 residues long. CDR3 bases: TGTGCCAGCAGTCCCAGGAGCCTGGGGGAAGCTTTCTTT. This encodes CASSPRSLGEAFF.

CDR3 loop: CASSSAGRGDTQYF. The CDR3 region has the DNA TGTGCCAGCAGCTCGGCGGGACGGGGAGATACGCAGTATTTT. The rearrangement links TRBV7-3 to TRBJ2-3, with a weak D call TRBD2 (6 bases). The germline V gene has CDR1 SGHTA and CDR2 FQGTGA. The CDR3 runs 14 residues. Trimming took 4 bases from V and 5 from J, leaving 13 bases between them.

This clonotype occurred many times. The rearrangement uses TRBV6-1 and TRBJ2-1; 7 bases fit TRBD2. This CDR3 is 13 amino acids long. Germline-derived CDR1 and CDR2 are MNHNS and SASEGT. Unmatched junction bases numbered 10, after V lost 5 bases and J lost 12 bases. CDR3 DNA sequence: TGTGCCAGCAGTCCGAAGGCGGGGGTGGGGCAGTTCTTC. Translating gives CASSPKAGVGQFF.